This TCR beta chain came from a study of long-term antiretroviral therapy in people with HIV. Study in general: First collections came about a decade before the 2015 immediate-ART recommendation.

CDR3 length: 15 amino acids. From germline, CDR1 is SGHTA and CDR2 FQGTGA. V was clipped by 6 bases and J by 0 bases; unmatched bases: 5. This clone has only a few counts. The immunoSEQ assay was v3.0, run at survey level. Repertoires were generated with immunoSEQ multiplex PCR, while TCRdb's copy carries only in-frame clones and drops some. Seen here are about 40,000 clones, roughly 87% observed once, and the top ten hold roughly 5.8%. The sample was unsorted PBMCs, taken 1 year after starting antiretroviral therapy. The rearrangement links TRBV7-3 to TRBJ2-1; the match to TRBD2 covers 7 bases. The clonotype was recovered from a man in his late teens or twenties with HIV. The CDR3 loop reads CASRASGSSYNEQFF. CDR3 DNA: TGTGCCAGCAGGGCTAGCGGATCCTCCTACAATGAGCAGTTCTTC.